The entry below describes one T cell receptor (beta chain). This clonotype came up many times. The antigen it binds to is not known. Per-nucleotide qualities are absent, and no much larger clonotype sits a single base away. This entry is derived from a study of T cells in Graves' hyperthyroidism and ophthalmopathy (dated by TCRdb to between 2019 and 2020). For the wider study: Peripheral blood samples were taken at the time of initial diagnosis, prior to any treatment. Prospective prediction of ophthalmopathy was tested in an independent validation cohort of 18 to 20 hyperthyroidism patients and 17 patients who later progressed to ophthalmopathy. Thyroid tissue and blood T-cell repertoires from more than 5 Graves' hyperthyroidism patients were also compared in the study. According to the paper, TCR Vbeta CDR3 sequencing was carried out on 135 peripheral blood samples, which came from 40 to 45 ophthalmopathy, 80 or so hyperthyroidism and about 17 progressor patients. A discovery cohort of around 100 patients, roughly 43 with Graves' ophthalmopathy and approximately 60 with stable Graves' hyperthyroidism, was used to find distinguishing TCR V-J signatures. The 80 to 100 discovery patients were randomly divided into training and test sets at a 7:3 ratio. Once sampling was done, hyperthyroidism patients were given methimazole at a starting dose of 30 mg daily, whereas ophthalmopathy patients were given high-dose intravenous methylprednisolone. What the study reported, not specific to this receptor: Sample size was not statistically predetermined, and blinding of investigators to group allocation was not performed. In validation, progression to ophthalmopathy was predicted by the model with around 70% sensitivity and 72.22% specificity, a median of approximately 7.1 months before onset. A 13 V-J signature model separated ophthalmopathy from stable hyperthyroidism, with 87.88% sensitivity and 81% to 83% specificity in cross-validation and 80%/75% in testing. Most expanded thyroid clonotypes (frequency above 0.001) were also found in blood, which suggests that blood repertoires may mirror thyroid immune responses.

The hyperthyroidism patients were between 18 and 65 years old and newly diagnosed, with a disease duration of less than 2 months. Patients with uncontrolled infections, other autoimmune diseases, pregnancy or lactation were excluded. Clinical symptoms, serum thyroxine and TRAb, thyroid ultrasound, and orbital computed tomography formed the basis for the diagnoses. For progressor patients, blood was drawn at the first diagnosis of hyperthyroidism, before any ophthalmopathy symptoms had appeared. Ficoll-Paque density gradient centrifugation was used to isolate PBMCs from 8 to 10 ml of fresh peripheral blood. Progressor patients were initially diagnosed with Graves' hyperthyroidism and developed ophthalmopathy during follow-up. Trizol reagent was used to extract total RNA, and RNA quality was then checked on an Agilent 2100 Bioanalyzer. From its cysteine to its phenylalanine, the CDR3 spans 15 amino acids. Only the CDR3 region is kept as DNA, spanning 45 bases read in frame from base 1. Trimming takes 3 bases off V and 10 bases off J; junction bases not matched to a gene: 10. Based on the germline V gene (reference sequence), the CDR1 and CDR2 sequences are DFQATT and SNEGSKA.

TCR beta CDR3 regions were amplified from RNA transcripts. For the first round of RT-PCR on the TCR CDR3, the HTBI primer set was used together with the Qiagen OneStep RT-PCR kit. Libraries were constructed in a second round of multiplex PCR, after which size selection and purification were performed. The libraries were sequenced on an Illumina HiSeq2000 using paired-end 100 bp reads. On the authors' methods: SOAPnuke was used to process the raw data, throwing out any read that contained adapters or uncalled bases, had a mean Phred below 15, or lacked an exact constant-primer or identifier match. COPE v1.2.5 was used to merge the high-quality paired reads, and each unique nucleotide sequence was defined as a clonotype. Clonotypes were aligned to IMGT TRBV, TRBD and TRBJ reference segments using MiTCR v1.1. The analysis was restricted to V-J combinations with a frequency above 0.0001, which together covered 99% to 99.2% of the repertoires. A TCS score was defined as the ratio between F50 (clonal expansion) and ExV (chaos), using BLOSUM62-based TCRdist between CDR3 peptides within each V-J. Welch's t-statistics and random forest reduced around 510 V-J features to 10 to 15, which were used in a naive Bayes classifier (R e1071). TCRdb applied fastp at Q25 and MiXCR to the public reads, then kept only in-frame beta chains. CDR3 protein sequences are deduplicated, and each keeps its most common genes and DNA. TCRdb assigned the V and J calls; the authors' analysis was not used. The sample table lists about 580,000 distinct CDR3 sequences, 11% to 15% of them with a count of one. 5.5% to 7.5% of the sample is taken by the ten largest.

This TCR derives from a woman in her 30s with Graves' hyperthyroidism that later progressed to Graves' ophthalmopathy. Recombination joined TRBV20-1 with TRBJ1-6; 9 junctional bases match TRBD1. The sequencing input was blood. The DNA is TGCAGTGCTAGTGCCGGGACAGGGAGAGGATCACCCCTCCACTTT. The resulting protein is CSASAGTGRGSPLHF.